This T cell receptor (beta chain) was obtained from a study of cytomegalovirus exposure and HLA in healthy donors. In the PCR, 60 Vbeta and 13 Jbeta primers were used. Clones were sequenced by immunoSEQ multiplex PCR, and TCRdb holds only the in-frame ones, with some missing. The sample carries roughly 160,000 clones, 75% to 90% recorded once. This CDR3 spans 14 amino acids. V was pared by 3 bases and J by 0 bases, with 8 bases between. Germline CDR1 SGHVS, CDR2 FQNEAQ. The V call is TRBV7-8, the J call TRBJ1-1, with TRBD1 as a possible D gene (5 bases). The sample taken for sequencing was PBMCs. The TCR originated in a boy between 2 and 10 years old in good health and CMV-seronegative. Here the CDR3 reads CASSFKGMNTEAFF. The CDR3 bases are TGTGCCAGCAGCTTTAAGGGGATGAACACTGAAGCTTTCTTT. The whole variable domain, filled in from reference TRBV7-8 and TRBJ1-1, reads GAGVSQSPRYKVAKRGQDVALRCDPISGHVSLFWYQQALGQGPEFLTYFQNEAQLDKSGLPSDRFFAERPEGSVSTLKIQRTQQEDSAVYLCASSFKGMNTEAFFGQGTRLTVV.